One and the same sample provided the 8 T cell receptor beta chains below, sequenced in a study of OX40 agonist ivuxolimab in advanced cancers. Library creation used the immunoSEQ multiplex PCR assay. The table comes from immuneACCESS by way of TCRdb, which keeps in-frame sequences with V and J called. Part of the clones is missing from these tables; in studies checked, under half for an unresolved V gene and the rest for unknown reasons. The sample table lists about 71,000 clones, under 80% of them with a count of one. Around 5% of the sample is taken by the ten largest. Specimen: CD4+ or CD8+ T cells sorted from blood, collected in a trial of the OX40 agonist ivuxolimab. All receptors come from an adult with an advanced solid tumor such as melanoma, head and neck, liver or kidney cancer.

V and J are TRBV6-5 and TRBJ1-2, with 7 nucleotides matching TRBD1. The germline V gene has CDR1 MNHEY and CDR2 SVGAGI. Trimming at V came to 6 bases and at J to 4 bases, leaving 11 bases not matched to a gene. CDR3 length: 15 amino acids. CDR3 residues: CASRPRDSSIYGYTF. As DNA, the CDR3 is TGTGCCAGCAGACCCCGGGACAGTAGTATCTATGGCTACACCTTC.

The genes are TRBV15 and TRBJ1-4; TRBD1 is a possible D gene (5 bases). Germline CDR1 reads LNHNV; CDR2 reads YYDKDF (reference sequence). Trimming removed 1 base at V and 8 bases at J, with 17 bases between. This CDR3 has 16 amino acids. As DNA, the CDR3 is TGTGCCACCAGCAGAGCGGATGGGACTCCCGGGGAAAAACTGTTTTTT. It specifies CATSRADGTPGEKLFF.

In nucleotides, the CDR3 is TGTGCCAGCAGTCGACTCGGGCAGTACTGGCCCCAGCATTTT. Encoded protein: CASSRLGQYWPQHF. This sequence joins TRBV6-6 and TRBJ1-5; D not certain. This CDR3 is 14 amino acids long. V was shortened by 5 bases and J by 9 bases, with 17 bases between the two germline ends. Looked up from germline, CDR1 is MNHNY and CDR2 is SVGAGI (reference sequence).

This chain joins TRBV7-9 and TRBJ2-3, with D maybe TRBD1 (6 bases). CDR1 and CDR2 (germline): SEHNR, FQNEAQ (reference sequence). V was shortened by 5 bases and J by 7 bases, with 10 bases between the two germline ends. The CDR3 is 12 amino acids. Written as DNA, the CDR3 is TGTGCCAGCAGCCCTGGACAGTATACGCAGTATTTT. This gives the protein CASSPGQYTQYF.

The V and J genes are TRBV5-6 and TRBJ2-1; a possible D gene is TRBD2 (5 bases). This CDR3 contains 14 residues. Germline V gene sequence: CDR1 SGHDT, CDR2 YYEEEE. With 0 bases removed from V and 8 bases from J, the gap between germline ends came to 12 bases. This chain's CDR3 is CASSLVGSPYEQFF. In DNA, the CDR3 is TGTGCCAGCAGCTTGGTAGGGAGTCCGTATGAGCAGTTCTTC.

This rearrangement joins TRBV6-5 to TRBJ2-7, with D possibly being TRBD1 (6 bases). The CDR3 covers 11 residues. Germline CDR1 is MNHEY and CDR2 is SVGAGI. The V end lost 10 bases, the J end lost 3 bases, and 10 bases lay between the germline ends. The CDR3 is CATGVNYEQYF. In nucleotides, the CDR3 is TGTGCCACAGGGGTCAACTACGAGCAGTACTTC.

The J gene is TRBJ2-7, the V gene TRBV5-1; 8 nucleotides line up with TRBD2. The CDR3 runs 14 residues. J was trimmed by 3 bases and V by 4 bases; bases with no gene match: 6. Looked up from germline, CDR1 is SGHRS and CDR2 is YFSETQ. CDR3 DNA sequence: TGCGCCAGCAGCAAGGAAGGGACTAGCTACGAGCAGTACTTC. Translated: CASSKEGTSYEQYF.

The chain uses TRBV6-1 and TRBJ1-5; the match to TRBD1 covers 9 bases. Germline values: CDR1 MNHNS, CDR2 SASEGT. V gave up 7 bases and J gave up 7 bases; unmatched junction bases: 11. The CDR3 has 15 amino acids. The CDR3 DNA follows: TGTGCCAGCACTCCAGGGACAGGGAGTGGGCAGCCCCAGCATTTT. Translated, it gives CASTPGTGSGQPQHF.